These 8 T cell receptor beta chains originate from one sample sequenced in a study of blood T cell repertoires in COVID-19. Method: immunoSEQ multiplex PCR; TCRdb's copy keeps in-frame clones and lacks some. The table shows about 25,000 clones, with around 88% occurring only once. Specimen: peripheral blood. All receptors come from a human donor with active COVID-19. The donor label of this sample is uncertain.

The rearrangement uses TRBV19 and TRBJ1-1, with TRBD1 matching over 8 bases. This CDR3 is 15 amino acids long. V lost 4 bases to trimming and J lost 5 bases; unmatched junction nucleotides: 9. Germline CDR1 is LNHDA and CDR2 is SQIVND (reference sequence). The CDR3 loop is CASSTNRGIFTEAFF. The CDR3 coding sequence is TGTGCCAGTAGTACAAACAGGGGGATATTTACTGAAGCTTTCTTT. Combining the CDR3 with reference TRBV19 and TRBJ1-1 gives the whole variable domain DGGITQSPKYLFRKEGQNVTLSCEQNLNHDAMYWYRQDPGQGLRLIYYSQIVNDFQKGDIAEGYSVSREKKESFPLTVTSAQKNPTAFYLCASSTNRGIFTEAFFGQGTRLTVV.

This chain uses TRBV27 with TRBJ2-7; maybe TRBD2 (5 bases). Trimming cost V 6 bases and J 2 bases, with 11 bases left between them. Germline lookup yields CDR1 MNHEY and CDR2 SMNVEV (reference sequence). The CDR3 contains 13 residues. This CDR3 is CASRQLGTYEQYF. CDR3 DNA: TGTGCCAGCAGACAACTCGGGACCTACGAGCAGTACTTC.

The V and J genes are TRBV10-2 and TRBJ2-1; 12 bases are a match to TRBD2. V lost 4 bases, J lost 2 bases, and 0 bases stayed unmatched. The CDR3 is 15 residues long. Germline V gene sequence: CDR1 WSHSY, CDR2 SAAADI. CDR3 nucleotide sequence: TGCGCCAGCAGTGGGACTAGCGGGACCTACAATGAGCAGTTCTTC. As protein: CASSGTSGTYNEQFF.

The chain employs TRBV5-1 and TRBJ2-5; a weak D match, TRBD2 (6 bases). CDR1 is SGHRS and CDR2 is YFSETQ in the germline V gene. The germline V and J ends were trimmed by 5 bases and 4 bases, with 15 bases remaining between them. The CDR3 spans 14 residues. The CDR3 DNA follows: TGCGCCAGCAGGGCTAGCGATTTTTTAGAGACCCAGTACTTC. Protein sequence: CASRASDFLETQYF.

V gene TRBV14 combines with J gene TRBJ2-1; 10 bases are shared with TRBD2. Germline CDR1 is SGHDN and CDR2 is FVKESK. Trimming at V came to 3 bases and at J to 3 bases, leaving 11 bases not matched to a gene. This CDR3 spans 18 amino acids. CDR3 DNA sequence: TGTGCCAGCAGCCATGGGCTAGCGGGAGTCAAGATCTACAATGAGCAGTTCTTC. This encodes CASSHGLAGVKIYNEQFF.

This chain joins TRBV4-3 and TRBJ2-7; 7 positions match TRBD2. The ends lost 0 bases at V and 4 bases at J; junction bases unmatched: 12. The CDR3 runs to 17 residues. Per the germline V gene, CDR1 is LGHNA and CDR2 is YSLEER. CDR3 bases: TGCGCCAGCAGCCAAGAAAGTAGACCTCGGGGGGTGTACGAGCAGTACTTC. It encodes CASSQESRPRGVYEQYF.

This clone was detected only a few times. This chain uses TRBV27 with TRBJ2-3; a possible D gene is TRBD1 (6 bases). The germline gives CDR1 MNHEY, CDR2 SMNVEV (reference sequence). The CDR3 is made up of 15 amino acids. V shed 1 base and J shed 5 bases, with 13 bases lying between them. The CDR3 DNA follows: TGTGCCAGCAGTTTATGGGGGCTGAGACGAGATACGCAGTATTTT. Amino acids: CASSLWGLRRDTQYF.

The chain links TRBV6-5 to TRBJ2-1; possible D gene TRBD2, 5 bases. The V end was cut by 2 bases, the J end by 6 bases, with 14 bases between. The CDR3 extends over 15 amino acids. In germline, CDR1 is MNHEY, CDR2 SVGAGI. The DNA for the CDR3 is TGTGCCAGCAGTTACAACTTTTTTCGGGGCAATGAGCAGTTCTTC. Amino acid sequence: CASSYNFFRGNEQFF.